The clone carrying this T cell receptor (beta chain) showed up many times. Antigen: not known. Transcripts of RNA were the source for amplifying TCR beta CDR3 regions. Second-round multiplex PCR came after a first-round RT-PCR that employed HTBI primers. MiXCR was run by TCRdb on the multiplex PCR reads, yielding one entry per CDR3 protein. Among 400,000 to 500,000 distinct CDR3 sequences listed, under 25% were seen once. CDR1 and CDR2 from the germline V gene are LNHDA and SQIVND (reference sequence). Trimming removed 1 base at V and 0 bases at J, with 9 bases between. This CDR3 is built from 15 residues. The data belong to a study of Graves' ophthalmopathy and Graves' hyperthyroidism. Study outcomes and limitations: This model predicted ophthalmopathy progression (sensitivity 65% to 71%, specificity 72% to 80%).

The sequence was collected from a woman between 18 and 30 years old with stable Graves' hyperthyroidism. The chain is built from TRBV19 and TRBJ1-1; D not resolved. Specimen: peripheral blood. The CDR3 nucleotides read TGTGCCAGTAGTATAGGAGTCGGAATGAACACTGAAGCTTTCTTT. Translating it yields CASSIGVGMNTEAFF.